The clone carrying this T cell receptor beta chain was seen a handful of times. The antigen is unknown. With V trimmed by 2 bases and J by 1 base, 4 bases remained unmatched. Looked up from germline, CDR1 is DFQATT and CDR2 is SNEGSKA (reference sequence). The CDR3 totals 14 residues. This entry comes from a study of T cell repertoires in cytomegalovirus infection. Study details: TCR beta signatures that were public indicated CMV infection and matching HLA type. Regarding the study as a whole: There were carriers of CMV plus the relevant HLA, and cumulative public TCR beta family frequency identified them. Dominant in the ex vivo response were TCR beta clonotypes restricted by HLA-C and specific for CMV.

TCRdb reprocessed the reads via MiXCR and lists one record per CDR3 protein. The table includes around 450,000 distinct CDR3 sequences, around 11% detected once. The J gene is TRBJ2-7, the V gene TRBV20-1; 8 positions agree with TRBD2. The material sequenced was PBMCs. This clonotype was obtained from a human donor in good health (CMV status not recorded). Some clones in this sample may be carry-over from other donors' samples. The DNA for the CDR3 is TGCAGTGCTAGACCGGGACTAGGTTCCTACGAGCAGTACTTC. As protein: CSARPGLGSYEQYF.